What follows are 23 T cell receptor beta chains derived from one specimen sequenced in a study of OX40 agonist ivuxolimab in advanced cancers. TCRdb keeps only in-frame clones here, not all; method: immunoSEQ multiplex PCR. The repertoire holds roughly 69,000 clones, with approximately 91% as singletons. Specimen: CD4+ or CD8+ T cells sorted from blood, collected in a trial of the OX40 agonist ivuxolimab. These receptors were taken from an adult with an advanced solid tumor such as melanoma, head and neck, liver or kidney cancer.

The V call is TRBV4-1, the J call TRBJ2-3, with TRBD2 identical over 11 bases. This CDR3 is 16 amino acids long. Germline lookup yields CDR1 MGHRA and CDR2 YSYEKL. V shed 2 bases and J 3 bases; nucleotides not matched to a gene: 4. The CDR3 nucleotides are TGCGCCAGCAGCCAACTAACTAGCGGGAGTACAGATACGCAGTATTTT. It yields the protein CASSQLTSGSTDTQYF.

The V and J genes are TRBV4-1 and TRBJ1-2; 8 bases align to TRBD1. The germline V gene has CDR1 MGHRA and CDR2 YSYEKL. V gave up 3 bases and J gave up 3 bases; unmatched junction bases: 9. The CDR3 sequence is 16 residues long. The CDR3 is CASSQEAQGDYYGYTF. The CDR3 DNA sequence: TGCGCCAGCAGCCAGGAAGCACAGGGGGACTACTATGGCTACACCTTC.

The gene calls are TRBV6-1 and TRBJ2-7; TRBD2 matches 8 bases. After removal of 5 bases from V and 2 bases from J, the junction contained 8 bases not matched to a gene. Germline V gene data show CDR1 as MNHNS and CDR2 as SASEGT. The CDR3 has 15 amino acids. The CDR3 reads CASSQTSGLPYEQYV. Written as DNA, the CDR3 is TGTGCCAGCAGTCAAACTAGCGGTCTTCCCTACGAGCAGTACGTC.

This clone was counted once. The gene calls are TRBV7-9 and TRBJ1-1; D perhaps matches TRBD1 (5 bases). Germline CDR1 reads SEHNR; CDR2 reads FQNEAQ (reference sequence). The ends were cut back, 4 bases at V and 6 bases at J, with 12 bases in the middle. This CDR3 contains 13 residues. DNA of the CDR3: TGTGCCAGCAGCTCTAGTGGGACTCCTGAAGCTTTCTTT. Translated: CASSSSGTPEAFF.

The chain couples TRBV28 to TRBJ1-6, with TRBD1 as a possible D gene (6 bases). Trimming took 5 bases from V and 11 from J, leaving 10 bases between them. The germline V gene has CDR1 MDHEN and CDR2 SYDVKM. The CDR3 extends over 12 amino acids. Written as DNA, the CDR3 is TGTGCCAGCAGTCCCACAGGGACACCCCTCCACTTT. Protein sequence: CASSPTGTPLHF.

CDR3 sequence (DNA): TGTGCCAGTAGTACTAGCGGGAGCTCCTACGAGCAGTACTTC. Its translation: CASSTSGSSYEQYF. The rearrangement links TRBV19 to TRBJ2-7; the match to TRBD2 covers 10 bases. Germline V CDR1 and CDR2: LNHDA, SQIVND (reference sequence). The length of the CDR3 is 14 residues. Germline trimming cut 4 bases from V and 0 bases from J; bases unmatched to any gene: 0.

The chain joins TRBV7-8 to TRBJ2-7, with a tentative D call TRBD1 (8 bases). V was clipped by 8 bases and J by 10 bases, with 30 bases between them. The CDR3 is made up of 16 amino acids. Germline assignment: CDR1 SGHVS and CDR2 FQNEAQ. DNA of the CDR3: TGTGCCAGCTGGGGGGGTGTGGGACAGGCACTACCCGGACAGTACTTC. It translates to CASWGGVGQALPGQYF.

The CDR3 sequence: CASSADRDAADTQYF. CDR3 in DNA: TGTGCCAGCAGCGCAGACAGGGATGCTGCAGATACGCAGTATTTT. The rearrangement links TRBV7-9 to TRBJ2-3; 7 bases map to TRBD1. The ends lost 5 bases at V and 4 bases at J; junction bases unmatched: 9. CDR1 is SEHNR, CDR2 FQNEAQ, per germline (reference sequence). This CDR3 has 15 residues.

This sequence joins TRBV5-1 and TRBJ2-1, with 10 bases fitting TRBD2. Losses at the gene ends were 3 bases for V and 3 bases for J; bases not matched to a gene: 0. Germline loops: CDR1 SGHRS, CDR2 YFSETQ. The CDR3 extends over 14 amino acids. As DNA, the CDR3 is TGCGCCAGCAGCTGGACTAGCGGCTACAATGAGCAGTTCTTC. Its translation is CASSWTSGYNEQFF. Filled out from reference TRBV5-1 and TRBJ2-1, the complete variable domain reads KAGVTQTPRYLIKTRGQQVTLSCSPISGHRSVSWYQQTPGQGLQFLFEYFSETQRNKGNFPGRFSGRQFSNSRSEMNVSTLELGDSALYLCASSWTSGYNEQFFGPGTRLTVL.

The CDR3 DNA reads as TGTGCCAGCAGTGTCGACAGGGTTCAGGAAGATGAGCAGTTCTTC. Its protein product is CASSVDRVQEDEQFF. The chain joins TRBV25-1 to TRBJ2-1; 7 bases are a match to TRBD1. Trimming removed 4 bases from V and 8 bases from J; junction bases left unmatched: 11. Germline V gene lookup returns CDR1 MGHDK and CDR2 SYGVNS. The length of the CDR3 is 15 residues.

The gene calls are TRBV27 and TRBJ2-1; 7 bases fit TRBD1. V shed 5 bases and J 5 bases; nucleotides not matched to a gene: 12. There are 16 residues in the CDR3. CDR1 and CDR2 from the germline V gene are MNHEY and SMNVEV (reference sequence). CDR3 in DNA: TGTGCCAGCAGTAGCAGACAGGGTTGGGCCGACAATGAGCAGTTCTTC. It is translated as CASSSRQGWADNEQFF.

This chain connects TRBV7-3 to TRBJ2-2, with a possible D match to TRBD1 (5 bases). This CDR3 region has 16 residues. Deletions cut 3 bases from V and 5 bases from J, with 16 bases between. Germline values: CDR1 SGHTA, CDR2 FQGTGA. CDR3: CASSFWGGDPTGELFF. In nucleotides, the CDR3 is TGTGCCAGCAGCTTCTGGGGCGGCGACCCGACCGGGGAGCTGTTTTTT.

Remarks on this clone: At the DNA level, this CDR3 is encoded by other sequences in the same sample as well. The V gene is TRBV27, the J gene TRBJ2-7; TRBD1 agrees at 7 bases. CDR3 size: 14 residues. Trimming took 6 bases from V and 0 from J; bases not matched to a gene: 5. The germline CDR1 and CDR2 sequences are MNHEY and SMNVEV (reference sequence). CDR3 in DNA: TGTGCCAGCAGCCTTACAGGGGACTCCTACGAGCAGTACTTC. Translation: CASSLTGDSYEQYF.

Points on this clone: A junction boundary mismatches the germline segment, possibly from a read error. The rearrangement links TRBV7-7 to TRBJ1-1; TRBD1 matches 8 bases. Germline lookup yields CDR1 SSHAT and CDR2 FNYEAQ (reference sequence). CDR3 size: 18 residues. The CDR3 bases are TGTGCTAGCAACTCGCCGGGACAGGACGCCAAACGGAGATTGTTGGCTTTCTTT. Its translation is CASNSPGQDAKRRLLAFF.

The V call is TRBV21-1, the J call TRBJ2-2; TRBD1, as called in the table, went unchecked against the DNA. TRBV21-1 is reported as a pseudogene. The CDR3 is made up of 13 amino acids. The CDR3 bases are TGTGCCAGCAGTCAGTTAAACACCGGGGAGCTGTTTTTT. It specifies CASSQLNTGELFF.

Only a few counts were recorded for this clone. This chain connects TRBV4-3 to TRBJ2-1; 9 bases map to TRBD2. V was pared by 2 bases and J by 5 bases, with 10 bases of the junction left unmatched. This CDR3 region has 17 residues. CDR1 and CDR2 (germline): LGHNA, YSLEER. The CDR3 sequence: CASSQPLAGATNNEQFF. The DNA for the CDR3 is TGCGCCAGCAGCCAACCTTTAGCGGGAGCGACAAACAATGAGCAGTTCTTC.

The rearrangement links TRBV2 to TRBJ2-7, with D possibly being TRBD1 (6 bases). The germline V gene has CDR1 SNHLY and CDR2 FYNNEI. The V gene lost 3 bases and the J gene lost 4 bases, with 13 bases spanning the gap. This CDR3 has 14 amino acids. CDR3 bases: TGTGCCAGCAGTGAGTGGCAGGGGCGGTACGAGCAGTACTTC. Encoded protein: CASSEWQGRYEQYF.

Here the CDR3 reads CASSQAGNTIYF. In DNA form, the CDR3 reads TGCGCCAGCAGCCAAGCTGGAAACACCATATATTTT. The V and J genes are TRBV4-1 and TRBJ1-3; D gene ambiguous. Trimming pared 1 base from V and 2 bases from J, leaving 0 bases between. The CDR3 loop spans 12 amino acids. The germline V gene has CDR1 MGHRA and CDR2 YSYEKL.

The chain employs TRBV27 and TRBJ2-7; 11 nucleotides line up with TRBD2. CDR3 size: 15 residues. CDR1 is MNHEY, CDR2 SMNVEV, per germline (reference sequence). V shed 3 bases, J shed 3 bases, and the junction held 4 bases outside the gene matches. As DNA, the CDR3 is TGTGCCAGCAGTTTTAGCGGGAGGGCCAACTACGAGCAGTACTTC. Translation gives CASSFSGRANYEQYF.

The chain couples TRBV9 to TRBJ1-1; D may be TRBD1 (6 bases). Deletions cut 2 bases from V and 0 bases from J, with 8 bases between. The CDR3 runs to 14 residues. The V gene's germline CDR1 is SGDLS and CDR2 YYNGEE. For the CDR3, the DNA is TGTGCCAGCAGCGTGGACAGCCTGAACACTGAAGCTTTCTTT. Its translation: CASSVDSLNTEAFF.

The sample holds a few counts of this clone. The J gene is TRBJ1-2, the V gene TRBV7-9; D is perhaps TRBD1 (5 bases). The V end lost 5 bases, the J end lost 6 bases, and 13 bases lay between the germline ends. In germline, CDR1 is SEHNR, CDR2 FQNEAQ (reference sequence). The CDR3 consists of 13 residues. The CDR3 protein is CASSPLGGDGYTF. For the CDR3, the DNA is TGTGCCAGCAGCCCCCTGGGAGGGGATGGCTACACCTTC.

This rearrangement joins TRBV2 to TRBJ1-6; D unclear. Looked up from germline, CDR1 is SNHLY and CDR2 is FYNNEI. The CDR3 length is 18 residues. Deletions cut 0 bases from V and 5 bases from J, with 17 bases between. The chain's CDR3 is CASSEAPPGTLHNSPLHF. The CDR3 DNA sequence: TGTGCCAGCAGTGAAGCGCCCCCCGGTACTCTTCATAATTCACCCCTCCACTTT.

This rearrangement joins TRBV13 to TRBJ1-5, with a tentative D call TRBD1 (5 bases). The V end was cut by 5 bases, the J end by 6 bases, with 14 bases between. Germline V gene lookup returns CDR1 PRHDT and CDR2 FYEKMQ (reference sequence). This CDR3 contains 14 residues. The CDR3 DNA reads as TGTGCCAGCAGCAAACGGGACGCTCTTCAGCCCCAGCATTTT. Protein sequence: CASSKRDALQPQHF. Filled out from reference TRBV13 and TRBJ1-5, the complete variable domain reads AAGVIQSPRHLIKEKRETATLKCYPIPRHDTVYWYQQGPGQDPQFLISFYEKMQSDKGSIPDRFSAQQFSDYHSELNMSSLELGDSALYFCASSKRDALQPQHFGDGTRLSIL.